Presented here are 3 T cell receptor beta chains from one specimen sequenced in a study of cytomegalovirus exposure and HLA in healthy donors. This PCR relied on a set of 60 Vbeta primers and 13 Jbeta primers. The repertoire was sequenced with immunoSEQ multiplex PCR; TCRdb's copy has only in-frame clones and lacks some. The profile covers about 160,000 clones, with 70% to 90% appearing a single time and about 2% taken by the ten largest. Sequenced input: PBMCs. Receptor source: a man aged 18-30 years in good health and CMV-seropositive.

This rearrangement joins TRBV6-5 to TRBJ1-1; TRBD1 matches at 7 bases. Unmatched junction bases numbered 5, after V lost 6 bases and J lost 4 bases. This CDR3 region has 13 residues. From germline, CDR1 is MNHEY and CDR2 SVGAGI. DNA of the CDR3: TGTGCCAGCAGACCATACAGGGGCACTGAAGCTTTCTTT. Translation gives CASRPYRGTEAFF.

V and J are TRBV6-1 and TRBJ2-2; 12 bases fit TRBD2. CDR1 and CDR2 from the germline V gene are MNHNS and SASEGT. The CDR3 consists of 15 residues. The ends lost 4 bases at V and 5 bases at J; junction bases unmatched: 2. The CDR3 bases are TGTGCCAGCAGTGGACTAGCGGGGGTAACCGGGGAGCTGTTTTTT. Its protein is CASSGLAGVTGELFF.

This sequence joins TRBV4-3 and TRBJ2-5, with 7 bases aligning to TRBD2. The J call is doubtful: the DNA matches TRBJ2-7 better. Germline CDR1 reads LGHNA; CDR2 reads YSLEER. The CDR3 has 14 residues. The CDR3 reads CASSQGGGDHEQYF. CDR3 nucleotide sequence: TGCGCCAGCAGCCAAGGGGGAGGGGACCACGAGCAGTACTTC.